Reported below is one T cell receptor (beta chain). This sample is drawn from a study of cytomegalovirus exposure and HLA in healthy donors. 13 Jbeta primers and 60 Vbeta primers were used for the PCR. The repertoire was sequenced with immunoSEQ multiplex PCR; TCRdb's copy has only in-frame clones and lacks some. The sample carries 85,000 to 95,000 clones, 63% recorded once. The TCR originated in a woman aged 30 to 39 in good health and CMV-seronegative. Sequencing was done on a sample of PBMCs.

The CDR3 is CASSLERVADTQYF. CDR3 nucleotide sequence: TGCGCCAGCAGCTTAGAGAGAGTAGCAGATACGCAGTATTTT. The chain joins TRBV5-1 to TRBJ2-3; D unclear. The germline CDR1 and CDR2 sequences are SGHRS and YFSETQ. Trimming shortened V by 2 bases and J by 4 bases, and 11 bases separated the two germline ends. The CDR3 is 14 residues long. The variable domain in full, completed from reference TRBV5-1 and TRBJ2-3, reads KAGVTQTPRYLIKTRGQQVTLSCSPISGHRSVSWYQQTPGQGLQFLFEYFSETQRNKGNFPGRFSGRQFSNSRSEMNVSTLELGDSALYLCASSLERVADTQYFGPGTRLTVL.